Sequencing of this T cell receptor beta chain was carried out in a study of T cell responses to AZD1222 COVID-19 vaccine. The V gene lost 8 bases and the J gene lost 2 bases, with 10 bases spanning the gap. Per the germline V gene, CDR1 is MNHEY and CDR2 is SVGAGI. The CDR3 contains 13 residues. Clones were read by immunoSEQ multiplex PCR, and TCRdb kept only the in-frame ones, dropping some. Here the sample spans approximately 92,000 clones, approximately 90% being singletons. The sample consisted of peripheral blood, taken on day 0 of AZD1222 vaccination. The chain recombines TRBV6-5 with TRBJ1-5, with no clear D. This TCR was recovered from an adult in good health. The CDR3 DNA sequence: TGTGCCAGCGAATCCCTGGGCAATCAGCCCCAGCATTTT. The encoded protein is CASESLGNQPQHF.